The 16 T cell receptor beta chains below come from one sample, sequenced in a study of shared clonotypes between healthy human individuals. The naive CD8 population came from CD45RO-negative cells selected for CCR7, without terminally differentiated effector memory CD45RA+ cells. Assay used: immunoSEQ multiplex PCR; TCRdb lists only in-frame clones, some missing. The data show around 2,000,000 clones, with under 95% seen just once and 1.5% to 2% held by the top ten. Sequenced material: naive CD8+ T cells from PBMCs. These receptor sequences come from a man younger than 35 in good health. Some clones in this sample may be carry-over from other donors' samples.

The rearrangement uses TRBV29-1 and TRBJ1-1; no clear D. Germline loops: CDR1 SQVTM, CDR2 ANQGSEA. This CDR3 has 10 residues. Trimming stripped 5 bases from V and 7 bases from J, with 8 bases between. For the CDR3, the DNA is TGCAGCGTTTCGGGTTTTGAAGCTTTCTTT. Translated: CSVSGFEAFF. The full variable domain, completed using reference TRBV29-1 and TRBJ1-1, is SAVISQKPSRDICQRGTSLTIQCQVDSQVTMMFWYRQQPGQSLTLIATANQGSEATYESGFVIDKFPISRPNLTFSTLTVSNMSPEDSSIYLCSVSGFEAFFGQGTRLTVV.

The chain couples TRBV7-2 to TRBJ1-2, with D hard to call. Germline V gives CDR1 SGHTA, CDR2 FQGNSA. Between the trimmed V and J ends, which lost 6 bases and 8 bases, there was a span of 16 bases. This CDR3 is built from 13 residues. CDR3 protein: CASSHRTYEGYTF. The CDR3 DNA sequence: TGTGCCAGCAGTCATAGGACCTACGAGGGCTACACCTTC.

The chain carries TRBV4-1 and TRBJ2-1, with D unresolved. The V gene's germline CDR1 is MGHRA and CDR2 YSYEKL. This CDR3 spans 16 amino acids. V was shortened by 0 bases and J by 5 bases, with 14 bases between the two germline ends. CDR3 in DNA: TGCGCCAGCAGCCAAGAACAACAACTTGGCCACAATGAGCAGTTCTTC. Protein: CASSQEQQLGHNEQFF.

This chain joins TRBV6-5 and TRBJ2-7; no clear D gene. In germline, CDR1 is MNHEY, CDR2 SVGAGI. V lost 0 bases to trimming and J lost 7 bases, with 10 bases between them. The CDR3 loop spans 13 amino acids. CDR3 DNA sequence: TGTGCCAGCAGTTACTCCAGACTGGGAGAGCAGTACTTC. This sequence encodes CASSYSRLGEQYF.

This rearrangement joins TRBV29-1 to TRBJ1-1; 10 bases map to TRBD1. The CDR3 contains 15 residues. Germline V gene sequence: CDR1 SQVTM, CDR2 ANQGSEA. CDR3 in amino acids: CSAKTVFDRGQNAFF. In DNA, the CDR3 is TGCAGTGCAAAGACGGTATTCGACAGGGGGCAGAATGCTTTCTTT. Filled out from reference TRBV29-1 and TRBJ1-1, the complete variable domain reads SAVISQKPSRDICQRGTSLTIQCQVDSQVTMMFWYRQQPGQSLTLIATANQGSEATYESGFVIDKFPISRPNLTFSTLTVSNMSPEDSSIYLCSAKTVFDRGQNAFFGQGTRLTVV.

This chain links TRBV9 with TRBJ2-7; 8 bases line up with TRBD1. V trimming: 0 bases; J trimming: 3 bases; junction bases outside the gene matches: 8. Germline CDR1 reads SGDLS; CDR2 reads YYNGEE. This CDR3 spans 16 amino acids. The CDR3 protein is CASSVDSGTGIYEQYF. The DNA for the CDR3 is TGTGCCAGCAGCGTAGATTCCGGGACAGGAATCTACGAGCAGTACTTC.

The rearrangement links TRBV7-9 to TRBJ2-3, with TRBD2 matching 7 bases. The CDR3 is 16 amino acids. Germline CDR1 reads SEHNR; CDR2 reads FQNEAQ (reference sequence). Trimming at V came to 3 bases and at J to 2 bases, leaving 8 bases not matched to a gene. The DNA of the CDR3 is TGTGCCAGCAGCTTCTTACCGGCGGGAGCCACAGATACGCAGTATTTT. Residues: CASSFLPAGATDTQYF.

Concerning this clone itself: At the DNA level, this CDR3 is encoded by other sequences in the same sample as well. The chain uses TRBV29-1 and TRBJ2-3; 14 bases line up with TRBD2. From germline, CDR1 is SQVTM and CDR2 ANQGSEA. CDR3 length equals 15 residues. V lost 6 bases, J lost 3 bases, and 5 bases stayed unmatched. The CDR3 nucleotides read TGCAGCGTCCAAAGGACTAGCGGGAGGACAGATACGCAGTATTTT. This encodes CSVQRTSGRTDTQYF.

V usage is TRBV19 and J usage is TRBJ1-2; possible D gene TRBD1, 5 bases. Trimming stripped 1 base from V and 7 bases from J, with 13 bases between. The CDR3 spans 14 residues. Germline V gene sequence: CDR1 LNHDA, CDR2 SQIVND (reference sequence). The CDR3: CASSIGDARIGYTF. The CDR3 coding sequence is TGTGCCAGTAGTATAGGGGACGCCCGGATTGGCTACACCTTC.

V gene TRBV5-1 combines with J gene TRBJ2-3; 9 positions agree with TRBD2. Germline lookup yields CDR1 SGHRS and CDR2 YFSETQ. The V segment lost 4 bases and the J segment 6 bases; nucleotides outside the gene matches: 12. The CDR3 sequence is 16 residues long. The CDR3 protein is CASSPGGTSLVDTQYF. The CDR3 nucleotides are TGCGCCAGCAGCCCCGGGGGGACTAGCTTGGTGGATACGCAGTATTTT.

CDR3 DNA: TGTGCCATCAGTACCGGGACAGTAGCCAAAAACATTCAGTACTTC. Its translation: CAISTGTVAKNIQYF. The V and J genes are TRBV10-3 and TRBJ2-4; 7 bases agree with TRBD1. V lost 5 bases to trimming and J lost 0 bases; unmatched junction nucleotides: 4. Germline V lookup: CDR1 ENHRY, CDR2 SYGVKD. The CDR3 runs 15 residues.

This clone is a singleton in its sample. The chain employs TRBV6-6 and TRBJ2-6; TRBD2 matches 7 bases. The germline V gene encodes CDR1 MNHNY and CDR2 SVGAGI (reference sequence). The CDR3 runs to 15 residues. Trimming took 1 base from V and 4 from J; bases not matched to a gene: 1. Here the CDR3 reads CASSYLAGGANVLTF. The CDR3 DNA is TGTGCCAGCAGTTACTTAGCGGGCGGGGCCAACGTCCTGACTTTC.

This chain connects TRBV30 to TRBJ1-5, with D perhaps TRBD1 (5 bases). Looked up from germline, CDR1 is GTSNPN and CDR2 is SVGIG (reference sequence). Trimming removed 0 bases at V and 6 bases at J, with 12 bases between. The CDR3 spans 14 residues. The CDR3 region has the DNA TGTGCCTGGAGTGTACGGGCAGGGCGTCAGCCCCAGCATTTT. This gives the protein CAWSVRAGRQPQHF.

A single count supports this clone. This specimen includes other DNA sequences encoding the same CDR3. The chain has TRBV7-3 and TRBJ2-3; D possibly corresponds to TRBD2 (5 bases). CDR3 length: 13 residues. Per the germline V gene, CDR1 is SGHTA and CDR2 is FQGTGA. V dropped 6 bases and J dropped 3 bases, with 10 bases sitting between them. Here the CDR3 DNA reads TGTGCCAGCAGTTTTGGGAGTACAGATACGCAGTATTTT. Translating it yields CASSFGSTDTQYF.

The genes are TRBV21-1 and TRBJ2-3. TRBV21-1 is a recognized pseudogene. This CDR3 is built from 16 residues. CDR3 protein: CASSKDFDGTTDTQYF. CDR3 DNA sequence: TGTGCCAGCAGCAAAGATTTTGACGGGACCACAGATACGCAGTATTTT.

The chain has TRBV18 and TRBJ2-5, with D possibly being TRBD1 or TRBD2 (5 bases each). Germline-derived CDR1 and CDR2 are KGHSH and LQKENI. The CDR3 has 14 residues. The V end was cut by 3 bases, the J end by 2 bases, with 10 bases between. CDR3 residues: CASSPGDGQETQYF. The CDR3, as DNA: TGTGCCAGCTCACCGGGGGACGGGCAAGAGACCCAGTACTTC.